Listed below are T cell receptor beta chains from one sample, sequenced in a study of T cells in Graves' hyperthyroidism and ophthalmopathy. Via MiXCR, TCRdb re-called the multiplex PCR reads, giving one row per CDR3 protein. In the table there are about 350,000 distinct CDR3 sequences, around 15% of which are singletons. Material for sequencing was blood. The receptors originated from a woman aged 40 to 50 with Graves' ophthalmopathy. CDR3s include the opening cysteine and the closing phenylalanine or tryptophan. The order of the fields is D gene, clone size, J gene, V gene, CDR3 protein, CDR3 DNA. A D gene is named only where the DNA matches it firmly. Clone size is shown for a subset of rows, as once, few, many or a class of expanded clone.

>TRBD1|many|TRBJ2-5|TRBV20-1
CSAIPWTGTETQYF
TGCAGTGCTATACCCTGGACAGGGACGGAGACCCAGTACTTC
>TRBD2|many|TRBJ2-7|TRBV11-1
CASSSSGASGYEQYF
TGTGCCAGCAGCTCTAGCGGGGCCTCGGGCTACGAGCAGTACTTC
>-|many|TRBJ2-1|TRBV20-1
CSARSLAFYNEQFF
TGCAGTGCTAGGAGTTTAGCGTTTTACAATGAGCAGTTCTTC
>-|many|TRBJ1-2|TRBV2
CASSESRDYGYTF
TGTGCCAGCAGTGAAAGCAGGGACTATGGCTACACCTTC
>TRBD2|few|TRBJ2-7|TRBV29-1
CSVEVAGGVYEQYF
TGCAGCGTTGAAGTAGCGGGAGGTGTCTACGAGCAGTACTTC
>TRBD2|few|TRBJ2-3|TRBV7-6
CASSLVASGSFGTQYF
TGTGCCAGCAGCTTAGTGGCTAGCGGGAGTTTCGGTACGCAGTATTTT
>-|many|TRBJ2-1|TRBV19
CASIKRDINNEQFF
TGTGCCAGTATAAAGCGGGACATAAACAATGAGCAGTTCTTC
>TRBD2|many|TRBJ2-7|TRBV11-2
CASRSLAEPYEQYF
TGTGCCAGCAGATCTCTAGCGGAACCCTACGAGCAGTACTTC
>-|many|TRBJ2-5|TRBV5-6
CASSPGYSETQYF
TGTGCCAGCAGCCCAGGGTATTCAGAGACCCAGTACTTC
>TRBD2|many|TRBJ2-1|TRBV12-3/TRBV12-4
CATLGGGYEQFF
TGTGCCACTCTCGGGGGGGGATATGAGCAGTTCTTC
>-|many|TRBJ1-1|TRBV10-3
CAIKIGQGANTEAFF
TGTGCCATCAAGATCGGGCAGGGAGCAAACACTGAAGCTTTCTTT
>-|few|TRBJ2-3|TRBV5-1
CASSVGLSSTDTQYF
TGCGCCAGCAGCGTCGGACTTTCTAGCACAGATACGCAGTATTTT
>-|many|TRBJ2-2|TRBV6-1
CASGSGELFF
TGTGCCAGCGGTTCCGGGGAGCTGTTTTTT
>-|many|TRBJ2-2|TRBV28
CASLGTNTGELFF
TGTGCCAGTTTGGGCACCAACACCGGGGAGCTGTTTTTT
>-|many|TRBJ1-2|TRBV28
CASMRGYGYTF
TGTGCCAGCATGAGGGGTTATGGCTACACCTTC
>-|few|TRBJ1-6|TRBV9
CASGEGREGDYNSPLHF
TGTGCCAGCGGAGAGGGCCGGGAGGGCGACTATAATTCACCCCTCCACTTT
>TRBD1|-|TRBJ1-4|TRBV15
CATSRPGQEIEKLFF
TGTGCCACCAGCAGACCGGGACAGGAGATTGAAAAACTGTTTTTT
>-|-|TRBJ1-4|TRBV7-9
CASSPPSPSEENEKLFF
TGTGCCAGCAGCCCCCCCTCGCCGTCAGAAGAAAATGAAAAACTGTTTTTT
>-|-|TRBJ2-1|TRBV6-4
CASSDLGNNEQFF
TGTGCCAGCAGTGATTTAGGGAACAATGAGCAGTTCTTC
>-|many|TRBJ2-3|TRBV19
CASSISLVSSDTQYF
TGTGCCAGTAGTATCTCCCTAGTATCTTCTGATACGCAGTATTTT
>TRBD2|many|TRBJ2-3|TRBV2
CASSPSGGAADTQYF
TGTGCCAGCAGTCCTAGCGGGGGGGCCGCAGATACGCAGTATTTT
>-|many|TRBJ1-2|TRBV12-3/TRBV12-4
CASSFGQDYGYTF
TGTGCCAGCAGTTTCGGCCAGGACTATGGCTACACCTTC
>-|many|TRBJ2-3|TRBV7-9
CASSLGRRSTDTQYF
TGTGCCAGCAGCTTAGGTAGACGTAGCACAGATACGCAGTATTTT
>TRBD1|few|TRBJ1-4|TRBV7-2
CASSLAGQGRREKLFF
TGTGCCAGCAGCTTAGCGGGACAGGGGCGTAGGGAAAAACTGTTTTTT
>-|many|TRBJ2-1|TRBV5-1
CASSRILGNEQFF
TGCGCCAGCAGCCGAATTTTAGGCAATGAGCAGTTCTTC
>-|many|TRBJ2-2|TRBV9
CASSVAGELFF
TGTGCCAGCAGCGTAGCCGGGGAGCTGTTTTTT
>TRBD1|-|TRBJ2-1|TRBV4-1
CASSHNRGQFF
TGCGCCAGCAGCCACAACAGGGGGCAGTTCTTC
>TRBD2|many|TRBJ2-7|TRBV2
CASSDGLAGPYEQYF
TGTGCCAGCAGTGATGGACTAGCGGGACCGTACGAGCAGTACTTC
>-|many|TRBJ1-1|TRBV28
CASSFNMNTEAFF
TGTGCCAGCAGTTTCAATATGAACACTGAAGCTTTCTTT
>-|-|TRBJ1-1|TRBV11-2
CASSLVRQGVGPFF
TGTGCCAGCAGCTTAGTCAGGCAGGGAGTCGGACCTTTCTTT
>-|-|TRBJ1-1|TRBV4-1
CASSQGGGNEAFF
TGCGCCAGCAGCCAAGGGGGGGGCAATGAAGCTTTCTTT
>-|many|TRBJ1-2|TRBV6-1
CASTQTRSAGYTF
TGTGCCAGCACCCAAACGAGGTCGGCTGGCTACACCTTC
>-|-|TRBJ2-3|TRBV19
CASRPSDHSTDTQYF
TGTGCCAGTAGGCCCTCGGACCATAGCACAGATACGCAGTATTTT
>-|many|TRBJ1-1|TRBV3-1
CASSPTRATEAFF
TGTGCCAGCAGTCCCACAAGGGCCACTGAAGCTTTCTTT
>-|many|TRBJ1-1|TRBV19
CASSIFGNTEAFF
TGTGCCAGTAGTATTTTCGGCAACACTGAAGCTTTCTTT
>TRBD1|-|TRBJ1-2|TRBV5-6
CASSIYRGPSDGYTF
TGTGCCAGCAGCATATACAGGGGACCCTCCGATGGCTACACCTTC
>TRBD1|many|TRBJ2-7|TRBV28
CASSLSYGTVNYEQYF
TGTGCCAGCAGTTTATCTTACGGGACAGTGAACTACGAGCAGTACTTC
>TRBD2|many|TRBJ2-2|TRBV7-3
CASSLLAGTNTGELFF
TGTGCCAGCAGCTTGTTAGCGGGAACGAACACCGGGGAGCTGTTTTTT
>-|many|TRBJ1-2|TRBV11-3
CASSLGEQGLGYTF
TGTGCCAGCAGCTTAGGAGAACAGGGTCTTGGCTACACCTTC
>TRBD1|many|TRBJ1-1|TRBV27
CASSPLTGSGEAFF
TGTGCCAGCAGTCCCTTGACAGGGAGTGGTGAAGCTTTCTTT
>TRBD1|few|TRBJ1-1|TRBV28
CASSFSPGTGGYTEAFF
TGTGCCAGCAGTTTCTCCCCTGGGACAGGGGGCTATACTGAAGCTTTCTTT
>TRBD2|many|TRBJ2-3|TRBV11-3
CASSPRKSSGGARTDTQYF
TGTGCCAGCAGCCCACGGAAGAGTAGCGGGGGGGCCCGCACAGATACGCAGTATTTT
>TRBD2|many|TRBJ2-3|TRBV10-2
CASSEWTSEDTQYF
TGCGCCAGCAGTGAGTGGACTAGCGAAGATACGCAGTATTTT
>-|many|TRBJ2-5|TRBV11-2
CASSLGDLAQETQYF
TGTGCCAGCAGCTTAGGGGATCTGGCCCAAGAGACCCAGTACTTC
>-|-|TRBJ1-2|TRBV9
CASSPDSSLGGYTF
TGTGCCAGCAGCCCGGACAGTTCCTTGGGTGGCTACACCTTC
>-|few|TRBJ1-1|TRBV19
CASSQFGVNTEAFF
TGTGCCAGTAGTCAATTTGGGGTAAACACTGAAGCTTTCTTT
>-|many|TRBJ2-3|TRBV20-1
CSARWGTSTDTQYF
TGCAGTGCTAGGTGGGGGACTAGCACAGATACGCAGTATTTT
>-|-|TRBJ1-6|TRBV20-1
CSARGLLNSPLHF
TGCAGTGCTAGAGGGCTGCTGAATTCACCCCTCCACTTT
>-|many|TRBJ2-2|TRBV20-1
CSASMRGTGELFF
TGCAGTGCTTCCATGAGAGGCACCGGGGAGCTGTTTTTT
>TRBD2|-|TRBJ2-1|TRBV25-1
CASSGRGLAGDIPYNEQFF
TGTGCCAGCAGTGGACGAGGACTAGCGGGGGATATCCCCTACAATGAGCAGTTCTTC
>-|many|TRBJ2-3|TRBV2
CASSDGRAIDTQYF
TGTGCCAGCAGTGATGGCAGGGCGATAGATACGCAGTATTTT
>TRBD2|few|TRBJ2-5|TRBV12-3/TRBV12-4
CASSQRGYKRTQYF
TGTGCCAGCAGTCAGCGGGGGTATAAGAGAACCCAGTACTTC
>-|many|TRBJ1-2|TRBV12-3/TRBV12-4
CASSLLNNYGYTF
TGTGCCAGCAGCCTCCTGAACAACTATGGCTACACCTTC